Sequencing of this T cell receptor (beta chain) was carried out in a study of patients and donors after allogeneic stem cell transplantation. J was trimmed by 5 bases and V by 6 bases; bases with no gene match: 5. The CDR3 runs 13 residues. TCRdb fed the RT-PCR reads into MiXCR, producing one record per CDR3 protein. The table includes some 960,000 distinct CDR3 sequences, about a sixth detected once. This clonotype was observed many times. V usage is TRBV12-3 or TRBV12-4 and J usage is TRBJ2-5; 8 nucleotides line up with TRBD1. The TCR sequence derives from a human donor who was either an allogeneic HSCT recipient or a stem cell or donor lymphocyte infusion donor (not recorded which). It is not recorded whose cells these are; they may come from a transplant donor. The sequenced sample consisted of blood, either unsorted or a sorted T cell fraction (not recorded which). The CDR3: CASSSDRGETQYF. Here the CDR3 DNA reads TGTGCCAGCAGCTCAGACAGGGGTGAGACCCAGTACTTC.